What follows are 27 T cell receptor beta chains derived from one specimen sequenced in a study of radiation and T cells in renal cell carcinoma. Time point noted: baseline pretreatment blood. The treatment: 15 Gy SBRT to primary tumor, nephrectomy 4 weeks later. TCRdb's copy holds only in-frame clones and misses some; the assay was immunoSEQ multiplex PCR. The table has tens of thousands of clones, approximately 80% seen once. Sample: blood, taken from a patient whose treatment included radiotherapy and nephrectomy. These TCRs come from a man aged 55 to 70 with renal cell carcinoma.

The rearrangement uses TRBV7-8 and TRBJ2-7, with a weak D call TRBD2 (6 bases). The CDR3 consists of 16 residues. Trimming cost V 1 base and J 6 bases, with 19 bases left between them. CDR1 is SGHVS, CDR2 FQNEAQ, per germline. CDR3 nucleotide sequence: TGTGCCAGCAGCTTAGGAGGGGTTAGCGGCATCAGCGAGCAGTACTTC. Its translation is CASSLGGVSGISEQYF.

The V and J genes are TRBV7-2 and TRBJ2-7, with D tentatively TRBD2 (5 bases). The CDR3 has 13 amino acids. Trimming shortened V by 5 bases and J by 3 bases, and 11 bases separated the two germline ends. Per the germline V gene, CDR1 is SGHTA and CDR2 is FQGNSA. CDR3: CASSNPTSYEQYF. For the CDR3, the DNA is TGTGCCAGCAGCAACCCAACTAGCTACGAGCAGTACTTC.

This chain's CDR3 is CASSLGWRQPQHF. CDR3 sequence (DNA): TGTGCCAGCAGTTTGGGCTGGAGACAGCCCCAGCATTTT. The chain carries TRBV27 and TRBJ1-5; no definite D call. CDR1 is MNHEY, CDR2 SMNVEV, per germline (reference sequence). The CDR3 is 13 residues long. Between the trimmed V and J ends, which lost 3 bases and 7 bases, there was a span of 10 bases.

This clone has only a few counts. The chain couples TRBV5-4 to TRBJ2-7; 12 positions match TRBD1. Germline loops: CDR1 SGHNT, CDR2 YYREEE (reference sequence). The CDR3 loop spans 15 amino acids. After removal of 9 bases from V and 3 bases from J, the junction contained 10 bases not matched to a gene. CDR3 DNA sequence: TGTGCCACCGTCCCGGGACAGGGGGCTCACTACGAGCAGTACTTC. As protein: CATVPGQGAHYEQYF.

This sequence joins TRBV7-2 and TRBJ2-5; TRBD2 is a possible D gene (6 bases). The CDR3 sequence is 15 residues long. The V and J ends lost 7 bases and 5 bases respectively, with 20 bases between them. In germline, CDR1 is SGHTA, CDR2 FQGNSA. CDR3 residues: CASTIPRGRGETQYF. For the CDR3, the DNA is TGTGCCAGCACCATCCCGAGGGGACGGGGGGAGACCCAGTACTTC.

The chain joins TRBV5-1 to TRBJ2-5, with 15 positions matching TRBD2. V was pared by 5 bases and J by 5 bases, with 7 bases of the junction left unmatched. The CDR3 length is 16 residues. From germline, CDR1 is SGHRS and CDR2 YFSETQ. In DNA form, the CDR3 reads TGCGCCAGCAGACCGGGACTAGCGGGAGGAGGGGAGACCCAGTACTTC. Encoded protein: CASRPGLAGGGETQYF.

The chain uses TRBV7-8 and TRBJ2-5; 10 bases agree with TRBD2. The junction had 10 bases not matched to a gene; V was cut back by 4 bases and J by 5 bases. This CDR3 contains 16 residues. Germline assignment: CDR1 SGHVS and CDR2 FQNEAQ. CDR3 in DNA: TGTGCCAGCAGCTCGCTAGCGGGAGCTCTTGAGGAGACCCAGTACTTC. It codes for CASSSLAGALEETQYF.

The chain joins TRBV11-2 to TRBJ1-1; D possibly corresponds to TRBD1 (5 bases). V lost 1 base, J lost 5 bases, and 14 bases lay in between. CDR1 is SGHAT, CDR2 FQNNGV, per germline. This CDR3 is built from 15 residues. The CDR3 here is CASSLGVDRGTEAFF. CDR3 nucleotides: TGTGCCAGCAGCTTAGGGGTTGATCGGGGGACTGAAGCTTTCTTT.

This chain uses TRBV18 with TRBJ2-3, with D maybe TRBD2 (5 bases). This CDR3 contains 15 residues. Germline assignment: CDR1 KGHSH and CDR2 LQKENI. V was shortened by 2 bases and J by 1 base, with 10 bases between the two germline ends. The CDR3 protein is CASSPAGSGTDTQYF. The CDR3 DNA reads TGTGCCAGCTCACCAGCGGGCTCCGGCACAGATACGCAGTATTTT. Full variable domain (remainder filled in from reference TRBV18 and TRBJ2-3): NAGVMQNPRHLVRRRGQEARLRCSPMKGHSHVYWYRQLPEEGLKFMVYLQKENIIDESGMPKERFSAEFPKEGPSILRIQQVVRGDSAAYFCASSPAGSGTDTQYFGPGTRLTVL.

This clone appeared once. J is TRBJ2-6 and V is TRBV18; unclear D gene. Per germline, CDR1 KGHSH and CDR2 LQKENI. This CDR3 is 19 amino acids long. The germline V and J ends were trimmed by 1 base and 0 bases, with 16 bases remaining between them. The CDR3 is CASSPQTTVALSGANVLTF. The CDR3 nucleotides are TGTGCCAGCTCACCACAGACCACAGTAGCTCTCTCTGGGGCCAACGTCCTGACTTTC.

This rearrangement joins TRBV29-1 to TRBJ1-4; D might be TRBD1 (5 bases). Germline V gene data show CDR1 as SQVTM and CDR2 as ANQGSEA. The CDR3 is 14 amino acids. V was cut by 7 bases and J by 6 bases, with 18 bases left in between. Here the CDR3 DNA reads TGCAGCGCTCTCGGGACGCGAGGTCATGAAAAACTGTTTTTT. It translates to CSALGTRGHEKLFF.

The genes are TRBV10-3 and TRBJ2-2; perhaps TRBD1 as D (5 bases). This CDR3 comprises 14 residues. Germline V gene lookup returns CDR1 ENHRY and CDR2 SYGVKD. The V end was cut by 6 bases, the J end by 0 bases, with 8 bases between. CDR3 region: CAIRGAANTGELFF. The CDR3 coding sequence is TGTGCCATCAGAGGGGCTGCGAACACCGGGGAGCTGTTTTTT.

This clone was recorded only once. CDR3 amino acids: CASSVPVPATPRQGNTEAFF. The CDR3, as DNA: TGTGCCAGCAGTGTCCCGGTCCCCGCGACCCCCCGACAGGGAAACACTGAAGCTTTCTTT. The chain has TRBV2 and TRBJ1-1; 7 positions agree with TRBD1. This CDR3 has 20 amino acids. Germline loops: CDR1 SNHLY, CDR2 FYNNEI. Trimming removed 4 bases from V and 2 bases from J; junction bases left unmatched: 22.

This clone was counted once. V usage is TRBV29-1 and J usage is TRBJ2-1, with 7 bases aligning to TRBD1. This CDR3 is built from 12 residues. Germline V gene sequence: CDR1 SQVTM, CDR2 ANQGSEA. V was clipped by 3 bases and J by 13 bases; unmatched bases: 9. The CDR3 is CSVDDREYRQFF. The CDR3 DNA reads as TGCAGCGTTGATGACAGGGAGTACCGACAGTTCTTC.

This clone was found a few times. The chain has TRBV5-6 and TRBJ2-4; D unresolved. CDR3 length: 13 residues. Trimming left V 2 bases short and J 4 bases short, with 7 bases between. Germline V gene lookup returns CDR1 SGHDT and CDR2 YYEEEE. The CDR3 DNA sequence: TGTGCCAGCAGCTTAGATATGAAAAACATTCAGTACTTC. Encoded protein: CASSLDMKNIQYF. The whole variable domain, filled in from reference TRBV5-6 and TRBJ2-4, reads DAGVTQSPTHLIKTRGQQVTLRCSPKSGHDTVSWYQQALGQGPQFIFQYYEEEERQRGNFPDRFSGHQFPNYSSELNVNALLLGDSALYLCASSLDMKNIQYFGAGTRLSVL.

A single count supports this clone. This rearrangement joins TRBV14 to TRBJ2-7; weak D call: TRBD2 (6 bases). V was clipped by 1 base and J by 3 bases, with 10 bases between them. Looked up from germline, CDR1 is SGHDN and CDR2 is FVKESK. This CDR3 spans 14 amino acids. The DNA of the CDR3 is TGTGCCAGCAGCCAAGTACGGGAGAACTACGAGCAGTACTTC. It specifies CASSQVRENYEQYF.

The chain is built from TRBV5-6 and TRBJ1-1; no firm D call. Germline V CDR1 and CDR2: SGHDT, YYEEEE. This CDR3 has 13 amino acids. With 4 bases removed from V and 12 bases from J, the gap between germline ends came to 19 bases. The CDR3, as DNA: TGTGCCAGCAGCCTAGACCTGAGCAGAGGAACTTTCTTT. Its translation is CASSLDLSRGTFF.

The CDR3 here is CASSLPGLAGERQYF. CDR3 coding DNA: TGTGCCAGCAGCTTACCGGGACTAGCGGGAGAAAGGCAGTACTTC. The chain uses TRBV7-2 and TRBJ2-7, with 14 bases identical to TRBD2. Trimming at V came to 2 bases and at J to 9 bases, leaving 6 bases not matched to a gene. Germline V gives CDR1 SGHTA, CDR2 FQGNSA. The CDR3 loop spans 15 amino acids.

The gene calls are TRBV7-2 and TRBJ2-1, with D unresolved. The germline CDR1 and CDR2 sequences are SGHTA and FQGNSA. V gave up 1 base and J gave up 6 bases, with 13 bases separating them. The CDR3 contains 15 residues. The CDR3 DNA follows: TGTGCCAGCAGCTTAGTTCGGCGGTGGGGCAATGAGCAGTTCTTC. Amino acids: CASSLVRRWGNEQFF.

The rearrangement uses TRBV7-8 and TRBJ2-7, with 10 bases matching TRBD1. Germline V gene sequence: CDR1 SGHVS, CDR2 FQNEAQ. This CDR3 has 15 amino acids. V was clipped by 1 base and J by 5 bases; unmatched bases: 5. CDR3 DNA sequence: TGTGCCAGCAGCTTAGGACAGGGGGCGTCCCACGAGCAGTACTTC. Its protein is CASSLGQGASHEQYF.

The chain carries TRBV6-5 and TRBJ2-2; D may be TRBD1 or TRBD2 (6 bases each). Germline V CDR1 and CDR2: MNHEY, SVGAGI. The CDR3 length is 12 residues. Trimming shortened V by 10 bases and J by 3 bases, and 9 bases separated the two germline ends. CDR3 coding DNA: TGTGCCACCCGGGGGCACACCGGGGAGCTGTTTTTT. Translated, it gives CATRGHTGELFF.

The count of this clone is one. The chain employs TRBV7-2 and TRBJ2-7; no clear D. V shed 2 bases and J shed 6 bases, with 5 bases lying between them. Germline values: CDR1 SGHTA, CDR2 FQGNSA. The CDR3 is made up of 11 amino acids. The CDR3, as DNA: TGTGCCAGCAGCTTAATAGCCGAGCAGTACTTC. Its translation: CASSLIAEQYF. Full variable domain (remainder filled in from reference TRBV7-2 and TRBJ2-7): GAGVSQSPSNKVTEKGKDVELRCDPISGHTALYWYRQSLGQGLEFLIYFQGNSAPDKSGLPSDRFSAERTGGSVSTLTIQRTQQEDSAVYLCASSLIAEQYFGPGTRLTVT.

Here the CDR3 reads CASSLSGPDTQYF. The CDR3 coding sequence is TGTGCCAGCAGTTTATCTGGGCCAGATACGCAGTATTTT. The chain is built from TRBV28 and TRBJ2-3; D is unresolved. This CDR3 is 13 amino acids long. Germline CDR1 and CDR2: MDHEN and SYDVKM. Trimming removed 1 base from V and 4 bases from J, with 6 bases in between.

The CDR3 DNA follows: TGTGCCAGTAGTACGGGACAGTCGAACACTGAAGCTTTCTTT. Translating gives CASSTGQSNTEAFF. The chain is built from TRBV19 and TRBJ1-1; 7 nucleotides line up with TRBD1. With 4 bases clipped from V and 1 base from J, the junction kept 3 bases outside the gene matches. Germline CDR1 is LNHDA and CDR2 is SQIVND (reference sequence). The CDR3 runs 14 residues.

The chain has TRBV19 and TRBJ2-1, with 7 bases lining up with TRBD2. The CDR3 spans 14 residues. Germline V gene sequence: CDR1 LNHDA, CDR2 SQIVND (reference sequence). The junction had 6 bases not matched to a gene; V was cut back by 6 bases and J by 4 bases. CDR3 sequence (DNA): TGTGCCAGTAGGGCGGGAGTCGGTTACAATGAGCAGTTCTTC. Its translation: CASRAGVGYNEQFF.

The rearrangement joins TRBV5-1 to TRBJ2-3; 8 bases are a match to TRBD2. CDR1 is SGHRS, CDR2 YFSETQ, per germline. The CDR3 loop spans 14 amino acids. V was pared by 4 bases and J by 4 bases, with 5 bases of the junction left unmatched. The CDR3 reads CASSPSGSPDTQYF. In nucleotides, the CDR3 is TGCGCCAGCAGCCCGAGCGGGAGTCCAGATACGCAGTATTTT.

V gene TRBV28 combines with J gene TRBJ2-7; D may be TRBD1 (6 bases). CDR1 is MDHEN, CDR2 SYDVKM, per germline. This CDR3 has 15 amino acids. The V end was cut by 4 bases, the J end by 0 bases, with 13 bases between. The CDR3 here is CASSSGVLSSYEQYF. The CDR3 nucleotides read TGTGCCAGCAGTTCAGGGGTCCTAAGCTCCTACGAGCAGTACTTC.